This T cell receptor (beta chain) was captured in a study of molecular identifiers for immune sequencing clone quantification (dated by TCRdb to the late 2010s). With respect to the entire study: For a replicate experiment, RNA from about 21,000 or 97,000 naive CD8 T cells was divided into five aliquots, of which four were sequenced. The study was a methods study using CD8 T cells to benchmark molecular-identifier clustering-based TCR repertoire sequencing (MIDCIRS) and TCR RNA copy counting. Here is what the overall study found, with its caveats: Identical TCR molecules sharing a barcode could cause highly expanded clone sizes to be underestimated. Modeling indicated about 3 TCR RNA copies recovered per cell, compared with around 10 by digital PCR, which implies a capture efficiency of around 30%. A single cell's worth of spiked-in Jurkat TCR RNA was reported detectable even among 900,000 to 1,000,000 naive CD8 T cells. The naive libraries included spiked-in Jurkat TCR RNA (about ten copies' worth), and this Jurkat TCR RNA is not part of the donor repertoire. In CMV-specific effector cells, clones with more than 20 RNA copies contained over 97% of molecules, whereas in naive cells such clones contained under 1% of molecules. When barcode sub-clustering was left out, chimeric consensus sequences inflated TCR diversity, with chimeras reaching as high as 47%.

This clonotype is medium-sized (0.01 to 0.1%) in its sample. Which antigen it targets is not known. Nothing much larger sits one base from this clone, and base qualities are not available. Libraries of naive CD8 T cells were generated from about 20,000 to 1,000,000 sorted cells, with 10%, 30% or 50% of the purified RNA used. On a BD FACSAria II, naive CD8 T cells were FACS-sorted as CD8+CD4-CCR7+CD45RA+ and collected into RLT Plus buffer. To test detection sensitivity, Jurkat RNA equivalent to under 12 TCR copies was spiked into samples of about 19,000-1,100,000 naive CD8 T cells. CD8 T cells were enriched with RosetteSep CD8+ T Cell Enrichment Cocktail and Ficoll-Paque, followed by ACK red cell lysis. Library preparation used PCR. Sequencing used a NextSeq 500. Bulk TCR libraries were prepared as previously described, using TCR primers listed in Table S5. The Qiagen AllPrep DNA/RNA kit was used to purify total RNA. Before analysis, reads from multiple sequencing runs of the same library were pooled. The paper's data handling went like this. Only reads with exact TCR constant sequence were kept, trimmed to 150 nt, and grouped by their 12-nt molecular barcodes. Reads within each barcode group were sub-clustered using a 15% Levenshtein threshold, and quality-weighted consensus sequences were constructed for each RNA molecule. Non-functional sequences were excluded, and lower-count sequences lying one edit away from another sequence were also excluded. Based on fitting two negative binomial distributions, any barcode sub-cluster with under 20% of the maximum read count was discarded. TCRdb reprocessed the public reads (quality trimming at Q25 with fastp, clone calling with MiXCR) and kept in-frame beta chains. For every CDR3 protein sequence, its rows merge into one entry that carries the most common genes and DNA. It is TCRdb's table, rather than the study itself, that gives the V and J calls and clone size. The sample has roughly 9,800 distinct CDR3 sequences on record, 21% of them singletons. The biggest ten clones account for 1.5% of the sample.

The cysteine opens and the phenylalanine closes a CDR3 of 15 amino acids. Just the 45-base CDR3 DNA is kept, in frame starting at base 1. V drops 4 bases and J drops 4 bases, leaving 17 bases in between. CDR1 and CDR2 were assigned from the germline V gene (reference sequence) as SGHNT and YYREEE. Sequenced material: naive CD8+ T cells from blood, with Jurkat cell RNA spiked in. This sample's cell subset or site label indicates: FACS-sorted CD8+CD4-CCR7+CD45RA+ naive T cells. This chain joins TRBV5-4 to TRBJ1-1, with the D gene call left open. This TCR derives from a human donor in good health. Some libraries in this study had Jurkat cell RNA spiked in. The CDR3 protein: CASSPTGRSTTEAFF. Read as DNA, the sequence is TGTGCCAGCAGCCCGACCGGGAGATCAACCACTGAAGCTTTCTTT.